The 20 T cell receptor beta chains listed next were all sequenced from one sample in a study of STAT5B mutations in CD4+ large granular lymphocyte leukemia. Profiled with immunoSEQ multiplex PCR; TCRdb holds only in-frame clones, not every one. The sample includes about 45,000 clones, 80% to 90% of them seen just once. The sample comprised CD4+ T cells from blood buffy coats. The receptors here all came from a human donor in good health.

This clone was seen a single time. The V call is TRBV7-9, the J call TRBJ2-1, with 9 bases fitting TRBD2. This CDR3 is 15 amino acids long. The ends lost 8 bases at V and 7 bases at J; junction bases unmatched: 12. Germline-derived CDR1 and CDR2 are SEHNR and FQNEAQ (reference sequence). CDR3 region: CASRSGGRATNEQFF. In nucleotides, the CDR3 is TGTGCCAGCCGCAGCGGCGGGAGGGCCACAAATGAGCAGTTCTTC.

CDR3 coding DNA: TGCGCCAGCAGCATACAGGGGAGCTCCTACGAGCAGTACTTC. This translates into CASSIQGSSYEQYF. The gene calls are TRBV5-1 and TRBJ2-7; 7 nucleotides align to TRBD1. The V and J ends lost 4 bases and 0 bases, in that order; junction bases with no gene match: 4. The CDR3 totals 14 residues. Per germline, CDR1 SGHRS and CDR2 YFSETQ.

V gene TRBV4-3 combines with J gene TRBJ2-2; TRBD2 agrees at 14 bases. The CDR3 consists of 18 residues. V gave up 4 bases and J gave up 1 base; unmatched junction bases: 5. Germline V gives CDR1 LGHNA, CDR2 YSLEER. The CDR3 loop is CASSRGTSGSGNTGELFF. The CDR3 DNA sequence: TGCGCCAGCAGCCGCGGGACTAGCGGGAGCGGGAACACCGGGGAGCTGTTTTTT.

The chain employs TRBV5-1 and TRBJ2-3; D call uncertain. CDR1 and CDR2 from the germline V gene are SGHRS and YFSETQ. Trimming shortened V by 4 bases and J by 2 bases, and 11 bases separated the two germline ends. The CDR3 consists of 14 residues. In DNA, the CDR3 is TGCGCCAGCAGCCCCGTCCATTACACAGATACGCAGTATTTT. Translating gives CASSPVHYTDTQYF.

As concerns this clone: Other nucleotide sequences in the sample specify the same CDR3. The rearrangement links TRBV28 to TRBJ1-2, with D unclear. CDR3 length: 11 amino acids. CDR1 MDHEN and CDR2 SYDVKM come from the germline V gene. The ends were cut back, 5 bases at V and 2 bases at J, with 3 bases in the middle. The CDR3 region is CASSINYGYTF. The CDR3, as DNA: TGTGCCAGCAGTATAAACTATGGCTACACCTTC.

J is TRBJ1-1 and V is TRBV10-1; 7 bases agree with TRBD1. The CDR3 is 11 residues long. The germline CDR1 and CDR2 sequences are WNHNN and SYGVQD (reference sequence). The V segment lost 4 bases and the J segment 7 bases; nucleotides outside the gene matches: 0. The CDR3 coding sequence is TGCGCCAGCAGTGGGACAGGTGAAGCTTTCTTT. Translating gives CASSGTGEAFF.

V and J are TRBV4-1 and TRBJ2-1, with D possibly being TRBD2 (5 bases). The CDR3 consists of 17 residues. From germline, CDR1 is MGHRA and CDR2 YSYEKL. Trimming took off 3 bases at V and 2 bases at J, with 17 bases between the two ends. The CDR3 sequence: CASSHSSHRTAYNEQFF. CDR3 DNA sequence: TGCGCCAGCAGCCACTCGTCCCACCGGACTGCCTACAATGAGCAGTTCTTC.

CDR3 DNA: TGTGCCAGCAGCTTGGTGCGACAGTGGAACACTGAAGCTTTCTTT. Amino acid sequence: CASSLVRQWNTEAFF. The chain employs TRBV5-6 and TRBJ1-1; a weak D match, TRBD1 (5 bases). From germline, CDR1 is SGHDT and CDR2 YYEEEE. CDR3 size: 15 residues. Trimming pared 0 bases from V and 1 base from J, leaving 10 bases between.

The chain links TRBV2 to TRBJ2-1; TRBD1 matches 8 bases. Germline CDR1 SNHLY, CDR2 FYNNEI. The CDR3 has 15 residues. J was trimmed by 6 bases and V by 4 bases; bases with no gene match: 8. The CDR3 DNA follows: TGTGCCAGCAGTGCCGACAGGGGTTCGGGCAATGAGCAGTTCTTC. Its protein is CASSADRGSGNEQFF.

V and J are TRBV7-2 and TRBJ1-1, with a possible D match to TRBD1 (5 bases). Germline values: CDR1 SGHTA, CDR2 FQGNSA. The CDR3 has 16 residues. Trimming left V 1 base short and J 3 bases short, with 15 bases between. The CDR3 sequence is CASSLEPGGGDTEAFF. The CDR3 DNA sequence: TGTGCCAGCAGCTTAGAGCCGGGGGGTGGTGACACTGAAGCTTTCTTT.

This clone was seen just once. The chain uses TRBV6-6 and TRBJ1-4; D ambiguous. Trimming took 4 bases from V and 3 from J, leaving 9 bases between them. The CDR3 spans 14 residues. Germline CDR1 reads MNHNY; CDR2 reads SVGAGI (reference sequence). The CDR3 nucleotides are TGTGCCAGCAGTTCGATGTCGGCTAATGAAAAACTGTTTTTT. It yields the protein CASSSMSANEKLFF.

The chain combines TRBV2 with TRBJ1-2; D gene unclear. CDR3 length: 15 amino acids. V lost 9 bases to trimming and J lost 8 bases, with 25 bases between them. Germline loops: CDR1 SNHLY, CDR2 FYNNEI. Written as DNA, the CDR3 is TGTGCCAGTACTCCGATGAGGCAGGAAGGATACGGCTACACCTTC. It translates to CASTPMRQEGYGYTF.

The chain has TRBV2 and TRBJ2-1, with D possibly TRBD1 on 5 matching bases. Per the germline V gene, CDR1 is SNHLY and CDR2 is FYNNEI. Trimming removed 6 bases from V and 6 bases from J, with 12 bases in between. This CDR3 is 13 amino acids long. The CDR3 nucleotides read TGTGCCAGCAGGGCAGGGATAGGCAATGAGCAGTTCTTC. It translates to CASRAGIGNEQFF.

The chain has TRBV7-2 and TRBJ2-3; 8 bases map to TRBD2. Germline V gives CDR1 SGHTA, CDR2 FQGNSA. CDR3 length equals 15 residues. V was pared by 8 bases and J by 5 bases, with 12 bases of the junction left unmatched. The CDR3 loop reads CASALSGREKDTQYF. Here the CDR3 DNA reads TGTGCCAGCGCCCTATCCGGGAGGGAAAAAGATACGCAGTATTTT.

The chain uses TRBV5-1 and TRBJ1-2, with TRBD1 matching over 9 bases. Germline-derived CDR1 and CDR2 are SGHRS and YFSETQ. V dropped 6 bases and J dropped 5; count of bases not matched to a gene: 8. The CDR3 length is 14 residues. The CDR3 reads CASTPGQGRYGYTF. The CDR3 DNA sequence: TGCGCCAGCACCCCCGGACAGGGGAGGTATGGCTACACCTTC.

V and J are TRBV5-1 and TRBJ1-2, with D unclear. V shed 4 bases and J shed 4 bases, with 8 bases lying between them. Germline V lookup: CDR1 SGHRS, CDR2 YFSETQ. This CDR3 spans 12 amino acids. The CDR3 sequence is CASSQPSYGYTF. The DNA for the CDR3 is TGCGCCAGCAGCCAACCTAGCTATGGCTACACCTTC.

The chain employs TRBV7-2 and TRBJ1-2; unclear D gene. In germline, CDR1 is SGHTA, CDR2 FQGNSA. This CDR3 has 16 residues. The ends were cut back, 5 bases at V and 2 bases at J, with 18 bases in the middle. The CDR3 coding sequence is TGTGCCAGCAGCCCTTATATGCCCTCCCGAAACTATGGCTACACCTTC. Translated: CASSPYMPSRNYGYTF.

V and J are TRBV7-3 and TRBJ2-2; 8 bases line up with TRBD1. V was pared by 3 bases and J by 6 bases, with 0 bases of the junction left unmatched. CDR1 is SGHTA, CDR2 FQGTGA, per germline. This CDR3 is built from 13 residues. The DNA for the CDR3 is TGTGCCAGCAGCTTGGACAGGGCCGGGGAGCTGTTTTTT. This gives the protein CASSLDRAGELFF.

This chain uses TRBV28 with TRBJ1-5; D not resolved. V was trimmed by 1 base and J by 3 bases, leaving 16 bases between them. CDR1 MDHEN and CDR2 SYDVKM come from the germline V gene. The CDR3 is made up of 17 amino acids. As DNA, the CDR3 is TGTGCCAGCAGTTTATCGGGAGGAGGGCGCTACAATCAGCCCCAGCATTTT. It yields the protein CASSLSGGGRYNQPQHF.

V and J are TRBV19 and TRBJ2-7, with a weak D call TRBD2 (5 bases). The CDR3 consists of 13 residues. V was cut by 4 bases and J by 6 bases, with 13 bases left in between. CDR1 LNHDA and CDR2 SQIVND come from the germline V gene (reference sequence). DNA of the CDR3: TGTGCCAGTAGTACCAGTGCGGGCGGCGAGCAGTACTTC. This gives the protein CASSTSAGGEQYF.